These 14 T cell receptor beta chains originate from one sample sequenced in a study of blood T cell repertoires in COVID-19 (dated by TCRdb to about 2020). The method behind the library was the immunoSEQ multiplex PCR assay. TCRdb limited this immuneACCESS table to in-frame rearrangements with V and J called. A share of clones is missing; checked studies link under half to unresolved V genes, and the rest is unexplained. Here the sample has 95,000 to 150,000 clones; 79% occur a single time. Approximately 3.9% of the sample goes to the ten largest clones. Sequenced: peripheral blood. Every receptor here comes from a woman of 80 years or more with acute or convalescent COVID-19.

The rearrangement joins TRBV25-1 to TRBJ2-4, with 10 positions matching TRBD1. Germline-derived CDR1 and CDR2 are MGHDK and SYGVNS. The ends lost 6 bases at V and 1 base at J; junction bases unmatched: 12. The CDR3 is made up of 18 amino acids. The CDR3 protein is CASSPGQGWSDAKNIQYF. The CDR3 DNA is TGTGCCAGCAGCCCGGGACAGGGGTGGAGTGACGCCAAAAACATTCAGTACTTC. Full variable domain (remainder filled in from reference TRBV25-1 and TRBJ2-4): EADIYQTPRYLVIGTGKKITLECSQTMGHDKMYWYQQDPGMELHLIHYSYGVNSTEKGDLSSESTVSRIRTEHFPLTLESARPSHTSQYLCASSPGQGWSDAKNIQYFGAGTRLSVL.

This clone has only a few counts. A read error may produce the germline difference seen at one junction end. The chain carries TRBV7-2 and TRBJ2-7; 9 nucleotides agree with TRBD1. Germline assignment: CDR1 SGHTA and CDR2 FQGNSA. This CDR3 is built from 15 residues. The CDR3 DNA is TGTGCCAGCACCTTAGGGTTTACAGGGGGCCGCGAGCAGTACTTC. Its protein product is CASTLGFTGGREQYF.

V is TRBV25-1 and J is TRBJ2-5, with D unclear. Deletions cut 4 bases from V and 0 bases from J, with 12 bases between. The germline CDR1 and CDR2 sequences are MGHDK and SYGVNS. This CDR3 is 15 amino acids long. The CDR3 sequence: CASSAPPEYQETQYF. The CDR3 DNA reads TGTGCCAGCAGTGCCCCACCCGAGTACCAAGAGACCCAGTACTTC.

The CDR3 is CASRPSGVTDTQYF. The CDR3 DNA reads TGTGCCAGCCGACCTAGCGGGGTCACAGATACGCAGTATTTT. This sequence joins TRBV6-6 and TRBJ2-3; TRBD2 agrees at 9 bases. The trim removed 8 bases at V and 2 bases at J, leaving 5 bases unmatched. Germline lookup yields CDR1 MNHNY and CDR2 SVGAGI (reference sequence). The CDR3 runs 14 residues.

The gene calls are TRBV7-2 and TRBJ2-7; 16 bases are a match to TRBD2. With 3 bases clipped from V and 3 bases from J, the junction kept 11 bases outside the gene matches. The CDR3 runs to 19 residues. Germline lookup yields CDR1 SGHTA and CDR2 FQGNSA. The CDR3: CASSFRPGTSGGAYYEQYF. The CDR3 DNA is TGTGCCAGCAGCTTTAGGCCTGGGACTAGCGGGGGGGCCTACTACGAGCAGTACTTC.

The rearrangement links TRBV6-5 to TRBJ1-1, with unresolved D. V gave up 6 bases and J gave up 1 base, with 15 bases separating them. Germline V gene lookup returns CDR1 MNHEY and CDR2 SVGAGI. This CDR3 has 15 amino acids. CDR3 coding DNA: TGTGCCAGCAGCCCACGCGGGGTTGGGAACACTGAAGCTTTCTTT. The encoded protein is CASSPRGVGNTEAFF.

The chain is built from TRBV18 and TRBJ2-3, with TRBD2 matching over 12 bases. Germline trimming cut 1 base from V and 6 bases from J; bases unmatched to any gene: 5. Germline-derived CDR1 and CDR2 are KGHSH and LQKENI. The CDR3 is 16 amino acids. CDR3 sequence reads: CASSPLTTSGSDTQYF. In nucleotides, the CDR3 is TGTGCCAGCTCACCACTTACGACTAGCGGGAGCGATACGCAGTATTTT.

This chain links TRBV6-2 or TRBV6-3 with TRBJ2-5; the match to TRBD2 covers 12 bases. The junction had 3 bases not matched to a gene; V was cut back by 5 bases and J by 5 bases. In germline, CDR1 is MNHEY, CDR2 SVGEGT. The CDR3 consists of 14 residues. CDR3 in amino acids: CASSTGLAGETQYF. CDR3 nucleotide sequence: TGTGCCAGCAGTACAGGACTAGCGGGGGAGACCCAGTACTTC.

Comment on this clone: One junction end does not reproduce the germline sequence, and a read error may be involved. This CDR3 reads CASSFYSEQFF. CDR3 sequence (DNA): TGTGCCAGCAGTTTCTACAGTGAGCAGTTCTTC. The chain carries TRBV28 and TRBJ2-1; D is ambiguous. The length of the CDR3 is 11 residues. CDR1 is MDHEN, CDR2 SYDVKM, per germline.

The rearrangement uses TRBV7-2 and TRBJ2-3; 8 bases match TRBD2. V shed 5 bases, J shed 9 bases, and the junction held 19 bases outside the gene matches. Per the germline V gene, CDR1 is SGHTA and CDR2 is FQGNSA. CDR3 length equals 17 residues. The CDR3 protein is CASSPTPGTSSFGTQYF. CDR3 DNA: TGTGCCAGCAGCCCTACCCCCGGGACTAGTTCGTTCGGAACGCAGTATTTT.

This rearrangement joins TRBV7-2 to TRBJ2-2, with a possible D match to TRBD2 (5 bases). This CDR3 spans 16 amino acids. V was clipped by 2 bases and J by 2 bases, with 12 bases between them. From germline, CDR1 is SGHTA and CDR2 FQGNSA. Here the CDR3 reads CASSLFSGRNTGELFF. The CDR3 DNA is TGTGCCAGCAGCTTATTTAGTGGGAGAAACACCGGGGAGCTGTTTTTT.

V is TRBV2 and J is TRBJ1-2; D gene unclear. V gave up 6 bases and J gave up 7 bases, with 15 bases separating them. Germline CDR1 reads SNHLY; CDR2 reads FYNNEI. The CDR3 sequence is 13 residues long. CDR3 nucleotides: TGTGCCAGCAGGGGAGACACCCGGGGTGGCTACACCTTC. This encodes CASRGDTRGGYTF.

V gene TRBV5-5 combines with J gene TRBJ1-5, with a tentative D call TRBD1 (6 bases). CDR1 and CDR2 from the germline V gene are SGHKS and YYEKEE (reference sequence). V lost 1 base and J 3 bases, leaving 11 bases between the germline ends. There are 15 residues in the CDR3. The DNA for the CDR3 is TGTGCCAGCAGCTTGTCGGGACACTACAATCAGCCCCAGCATTTT. This codes for CASSLSGHYNQPQHF.

This sequence joins TRBV9 and TRBJ2-1; 11 nucleotides line up with TRBD2. J was trimmed by 5 bases and V by 1 base; bases with no gene match: 5. The CDR3 spans 16 residues. CDR1 SGDLS and CDR2 YYNGEE come from the germline V gene. The CDR3: CASSVLGLADHNEQFF. In DNA, the CDR3 is TGTGCCAGCAGCGTATTGGGACTAGCGGATCACAATGAGCAGTTCTTC.